Listed below are T cell receptor beta chains from one sample, sequenced in a study of read filtering for tumor transcriptome and immune sequencing. MiXCR, run by TCRdb on the reads, gives a single entry per CDR3 protein. Of 100,000 to 150,000 distinct CDR3 sequences in the sample, roughly 13% were seen once. The sample consisted of a population of CD138-negative cells sorted from bone marrow. All receptors derive from a donor aged 40 or older with multiple myeloma. Each CDR3 is given with its conserved first and last residue. The order of the fields is clone size, V gene, D gene, J gene, CDR3 protein, CDR3 DNA. A D gene is named only where the DNA matches it firmly. The size field is filled for only some rows; it gives once, few, many or a size class.

medium-sized	TRBV12-3/TRBV12-4	TRBD2	TRBJ2-5	CASSLGGEGPSGETQYF	TGTGCCAGCAGTTTAGGTGGGGAGGGCCCTAGTGGGGAGACCCAGTACTTC
many	TRBV6-2/TRBV6-3	NA	TRBJ2-5	CASSYLPGGETQYF	TGTGCCAGCAGTTATCTCCCTGGAGGGGAGACCCAGTACTTC
NA	TRBV29-1	NA	TRBJ2-7	CSAETGVYEQYF	TGCAGCGCCGAGACTGGGGTCTACGAGCAGTACTTC
NA	TRBV29-1	TRBD2	TRBJ2-1	CSVKVYDRGAKASGRAANEQFF	TGCAGCGTCAAAGTTTACGACAGGGGGGCAAAGGCTAGCGGGAGGGCGGCCAATGAGCAGTTCTTC
many	TRBV15	TRBD2	TRBJ2-1	CATSRSGLAGGNEQFF	TGTGCCACCAGCAGAAGCGGACTAGCGGGAGGCAATGAGCAGTTCTTC
many	TRBV9	NA	TRBJ2-7	CASSARQSSYEQYF	TGTGCCAGCAGCGCCCGACAGAGCTCCTACGAGCAGTACTTC
many	TRBV5-1	TRBD2	TRBJ2-4	CASSAGLALNIQYF	TGCGCCAGCAGCGCCGGACTAGCGCTAAACATTCAGTACTTC
many	TRBV5-1	NA	TRBJ2-1	CASSPPGGAYNEQFF	TGCGCCAGCAGCCCGCCGGGCGGGGCCTACAATGAGCAGTTCTTC
many	TRBV30	NA	TRBJ2-2	CAWSVVGAGELFF	TGTGCCTGGAGTGTAGTGGGAGCCGGGGAGCTGTTTTTT
few	TRBV13	NA	TRBJ1-4	CASSPRGLGDEKLFF	TGTGCCAGCAGCCCTCGGGGGCTGGGTGATGAAAAACTGTTTTTT
few	TRBV6-2/TRBV6-3	TRBD1	TRBJ2-5	CASSSRTGGLKTQYF	TGTGCCAGCAGCAGCCGGACAGGGGGCCTTAAGACCCAGTACTTC
many	TRBV11-2	TRBD2	TRBJ2-1	CASSLRTSGYNEQFF	TGTGCCAGCAGCTTAAGGACTAGCGGCTACAATGAGCAGTTCTTC
NA	TRBV12-3/TRBV12-4	TRBD2	TRBJ2-3	CASSYPGLGIDTQYF	TGTGCCAGCAGTTATCCGGGACTAGGAATAGATACGCAGTATTTT
many	TRBV7-9	TRBD2	TRBJ2-2	CASSFLAGDSGELFF	TGTGCCAGCAGCTTCCTAGCGGGAGACTCCGGGGAGCTGTTTTTT
NA	TRBV6-5	NA	TRBJ2-1	CASSRTDYDEQLF	TGTGCCAGCAGTCGGACAGATTACGATGAGCAGCTCTTC
many	TRBV7-8	NA	TRBJ2-3	CASSLARKKSTDTQYF	TGTGCCAGCAGCTTAGCTCGCAAGAAAAGCACAGATACGCAGTATTTT
NA	TRBV5-1	TRBD2	TRBJ2-3	CASGLVGTSGGKLKARFPGDTQYF	TGCGCCAGCGGCTTGGTTGGGACTAGCGGAGGGAAGCTCAAGGCTCGTTTCCCTGGAGATACGCAGTATTTT
NA	TRBV10-3	NA	TRBJ2-7	CATLQSYEQYF	TGTGCCACGCTCCAAAGTTACGAGCAGTACTTC
many	TRBV29-1	NA	TRBJ1-2	CSVEQANYGYTF	TGCAGCGTTGAACAGGCTAACTATGGCTACACCTTC
many	TRBV7-6	NA	TRBJ2-1	CASSSTEKSYNEQFF	TGTGCCAGCAGTTCCACAGAGAAGTCCTACAATGAGCAGTTCTTC
many	TRBV4-3	TRBD2	TRBJ2-5	CASSQDLGGGRETQYF	TGCGCCAGCAGCCAAGATTTGGGGGGAGGGAGAGAGACCCAGTACTTC
many	TRBV7-9	TRBD2	TRBJ2-1	CASSLGGLAGYNEQFF	TGTGCCAGCAGCTTAGGTGGACTAGCGGGTTACAATGAGCAGTTCTTC
many	TRBV20-1	TRBD2	TRBJ2-1	CSANKLASSYNEQFF	TGCAGTGCTAACAAACTAGCGAGCTCCTACAATGAGCAGTTCTTC
many	TRBV7-2	NA	TRBJ2-7	CASSLGPGGPSYEQYF	TGTGCCAGCAGCCTGGGGCCGGGGGGCCCCTCCTACGAGCAGTACTTC
many	TRBV20-1	TRBD2	TRBJ2-1	CSARPTSIYNEQFF	TGCAGTGCCCGCCCGACTAGCATCTACAATGAGCAGTTCTTC
many	TRBV7-3	TRBD2	TRBJ2-7	CASSLIAGSSYEQYF	TGTGCCAGCAGCTTAATAGCGGGAAGCTCCTACGAGCAGTACTTC
many	TRBV20-1	NA	TRBJ2-3	CSARDPLVGDTQYF	TGCAGTGCTAGAGATCCCCTAGTGGGGGATACGCAGTATTTT
few	TRBV4-3	NA	TRBJ2-7	CASSQDGGVAYEQYF	TGCGCCAGCAGCCAAGATGGTGGGGTCGCCTACGAGCAGTACTTC
many	TRBV29-1	TRBD1	TRBJ1-1	CSPDRVGTEAFF	TGCAGCCCAGACAGGGTAGGGACTGAAGCTTTCTTT
many	TRBV3-1	NA	TRBJ1-1	CASSQEERGEAFF	TGTGCCAGCAGCCAAGAGGAACGAGGGGAAGCTTTCTTT
many	TRBV20-1	NA	TRBJ2-1	CSTLSGGAYNEQFF	TGCAGTACCCTTAGCGGAGGCGCCTACAATGAGCAGTTCTTC
many	TRBV12-3/TRBV12-4	NA	TRBJ1-1	CASRGGKPNTEAFF	TGTGCCAGCAGGGGAGGAAAGCCGAACACTGAAGCTTTCTTT
many	TRBV5-1	NA	TRBJ1-1	CASSLGGGPSTEAFF	TGCGCCAGCAGCTTGGGGGGGGGACCTAGCACAGAAGCTTTCTTT
many	TRBV28	NA	TRBJ1-4	CASRVGPATNEKLFF	TGTGCCAGCAGGGTAGGACCTGCAACTAATGAAAAACTGTTTTTT
many	TRBV19	NA	TRBJ2-3	CATLYRLTSTDTQYF	TGTGCCACCCTCTACCGCCTAACTAGCACAGATACGCAGTATTTT
many	TRBV7-9	NA	TRBJ2-7	CASSLGIGSYEQYF	TGTGCCAGCAGCTTAGGCATCGGATCCTACGAGCAGTACTTC
many	TRBV10-1	NA	TRBJ2-1	CASSEYGSPAYEQFF	TGCGCCAGCAGTGAGTACGGGAGTCCGGCCTATGAGCAGTTCTTC
NA	TRBV11-2	TRBD1	TRBJ2-7	CASEGANSYEQYF	TGTGCCAGCGAGGGGGCTAATTCCTACGAGCAGTACTTC
many	TRBV20-1	TRBD2	TRBJ2-1	CSAGGGISYNEQFF	TGCAGTGCTGGCGGGGGGATCTCCTACAATGAGCAGTTCTTC
few	TRBV19	TRBD1	TRBJ2-7	CASSTRRQGDSYEQYF	TGTGCCAGTAGTACGCGAAGACAGGGGGACAGCTACGAGCAGTACTTC
NA	TRBV19	NA	TRBJ1-5	CASSQGGQPQHF	TGTGCCAGTAGCCAGGGCGGCCAGCCCCAGCATTTT
few	TRBV10-3	TRBD1	TRBJ1-1	CAISQRTGRTEAFF	TGTGCCATCAGTCAGCGGACAGGGAGGACTGAAGCTTTCTTT